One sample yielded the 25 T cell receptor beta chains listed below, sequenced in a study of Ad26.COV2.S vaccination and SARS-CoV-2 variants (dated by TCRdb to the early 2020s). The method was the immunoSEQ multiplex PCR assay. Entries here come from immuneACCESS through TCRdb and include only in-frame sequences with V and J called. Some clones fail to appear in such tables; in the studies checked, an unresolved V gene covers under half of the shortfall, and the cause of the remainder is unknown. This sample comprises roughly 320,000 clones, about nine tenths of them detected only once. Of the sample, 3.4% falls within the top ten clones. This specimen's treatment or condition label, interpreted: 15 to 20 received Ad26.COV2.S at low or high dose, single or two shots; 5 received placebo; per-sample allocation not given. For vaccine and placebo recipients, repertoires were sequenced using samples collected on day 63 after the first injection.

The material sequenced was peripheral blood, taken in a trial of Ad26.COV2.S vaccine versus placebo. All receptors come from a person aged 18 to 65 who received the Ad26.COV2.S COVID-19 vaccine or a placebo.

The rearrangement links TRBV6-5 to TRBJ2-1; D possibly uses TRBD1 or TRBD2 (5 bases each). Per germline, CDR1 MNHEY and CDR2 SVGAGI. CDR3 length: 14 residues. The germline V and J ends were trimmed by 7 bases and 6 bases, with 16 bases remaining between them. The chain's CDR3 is CASTIGTASNEQFF. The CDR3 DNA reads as TGTGCCAGCACTATTGGGACGGCAAGCAATGAGCAGTTCTTC.

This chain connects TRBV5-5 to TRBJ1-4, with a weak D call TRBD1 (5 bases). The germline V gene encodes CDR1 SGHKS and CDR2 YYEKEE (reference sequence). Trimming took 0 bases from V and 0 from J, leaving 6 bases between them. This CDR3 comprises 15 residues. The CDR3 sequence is CASSLGRATNEKLFF. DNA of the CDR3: TGTGCCAGCAGCTTGGGCAGGGCAACTAATGAAAAACTGTTTTTT.

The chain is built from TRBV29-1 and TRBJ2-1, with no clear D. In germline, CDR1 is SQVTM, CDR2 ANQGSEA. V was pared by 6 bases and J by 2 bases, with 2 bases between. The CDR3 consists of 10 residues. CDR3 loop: CSVAYNEQFF. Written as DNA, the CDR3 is TGCAGCGTCGCCTACAATGAGCAGTTCTTC.

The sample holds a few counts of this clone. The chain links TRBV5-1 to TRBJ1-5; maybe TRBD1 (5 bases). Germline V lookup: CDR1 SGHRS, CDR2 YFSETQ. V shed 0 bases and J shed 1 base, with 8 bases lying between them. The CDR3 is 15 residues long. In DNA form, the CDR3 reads TGCGCCAGCAGCTTGGAAGGGGACAGCAATCAGCCCCAGCATTTT. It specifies CASSLEGDSNQPQHF.

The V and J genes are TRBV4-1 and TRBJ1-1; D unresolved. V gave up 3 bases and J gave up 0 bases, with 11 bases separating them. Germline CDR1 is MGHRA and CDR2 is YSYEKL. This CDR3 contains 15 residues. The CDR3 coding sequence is TGCGCCAGCAGCCATTTTGGCAGGCTGAACACTGAAGCTTTCTTT. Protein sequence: CASSHFGRLNTEAFF.

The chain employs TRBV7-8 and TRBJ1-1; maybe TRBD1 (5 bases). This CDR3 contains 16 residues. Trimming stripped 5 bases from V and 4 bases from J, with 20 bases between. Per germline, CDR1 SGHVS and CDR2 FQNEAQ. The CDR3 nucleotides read TGTGCCAGCAGCCCATTGACAGCTTCGATTCCCACTGAAGCTTTCTTT. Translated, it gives CASSPLTASIPTEAFF. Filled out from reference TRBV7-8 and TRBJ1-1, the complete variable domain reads GAGVSQSPRYKVAKRGQDVALRCDPISGHVSLFWYQQALGQGPEFLTYFQNEAQLDKSGLPSDRFFAERPEGSVSTLKIQRTQQEDSAVYLCASSPLTASIPTEAFFGQGTRLTVV.

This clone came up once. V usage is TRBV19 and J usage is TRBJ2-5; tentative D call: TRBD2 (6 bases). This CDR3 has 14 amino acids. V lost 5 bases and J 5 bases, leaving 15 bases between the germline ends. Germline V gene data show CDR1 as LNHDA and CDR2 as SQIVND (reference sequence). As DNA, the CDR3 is TGTGCCAGTAGTCCCTTGACTAGTGGCGAGACCCAGTACTTC. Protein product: CASSPLTSGETQYF.

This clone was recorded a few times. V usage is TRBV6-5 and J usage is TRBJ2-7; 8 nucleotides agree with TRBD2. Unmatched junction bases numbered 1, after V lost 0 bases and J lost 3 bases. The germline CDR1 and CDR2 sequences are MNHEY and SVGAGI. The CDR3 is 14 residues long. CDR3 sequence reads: CASSYSSGDYEQYF. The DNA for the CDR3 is TGTGCCAGCAGTTACTCTAGCGGGGACTACGAGCAGTACTTC.

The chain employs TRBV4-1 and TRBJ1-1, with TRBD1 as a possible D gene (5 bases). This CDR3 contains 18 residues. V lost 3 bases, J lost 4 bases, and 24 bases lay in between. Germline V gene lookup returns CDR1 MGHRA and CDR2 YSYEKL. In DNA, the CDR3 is TGCGCCAGCAGCCAGAACGGGGGTCACCACTTTGAAATCACTGAAGCTTTCTTT. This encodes CASSQNGGHHFEITEAFF.

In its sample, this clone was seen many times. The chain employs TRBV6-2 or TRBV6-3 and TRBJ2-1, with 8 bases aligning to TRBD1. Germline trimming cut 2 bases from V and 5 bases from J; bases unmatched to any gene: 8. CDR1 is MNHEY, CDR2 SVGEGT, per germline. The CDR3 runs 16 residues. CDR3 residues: CASSYERTGRNNEQFF. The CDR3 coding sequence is TGTGCCAGCAGTTACGAACGGACAGGGAGGAACAATGAGCAGTTCTTC.

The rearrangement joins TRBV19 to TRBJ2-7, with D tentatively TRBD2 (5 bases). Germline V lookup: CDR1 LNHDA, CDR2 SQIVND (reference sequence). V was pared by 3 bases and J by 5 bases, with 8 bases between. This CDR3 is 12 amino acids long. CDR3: CASSIVGDEQYF. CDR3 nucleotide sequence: TGTGCCAGTAGTATCGTCGGGGACGAGCAGTACTTC. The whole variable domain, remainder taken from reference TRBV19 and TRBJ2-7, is DGGITQSPKYLFRKEGQNVTLSCEQNLNHDAMYWYRQDPGQGLRLIYYSQIVNDFQKGDIAEGYSVSREKKESFPLTVTSAQKNPTAFYLCASSIVGDEQYFGPGTRLTVT.

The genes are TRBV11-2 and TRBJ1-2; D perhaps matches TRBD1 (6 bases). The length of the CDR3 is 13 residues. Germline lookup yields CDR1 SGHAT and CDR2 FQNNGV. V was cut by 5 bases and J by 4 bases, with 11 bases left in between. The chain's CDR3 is CASSPDRSYGYTF. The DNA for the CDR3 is TGTGCCAGCAGCCCAGACAGGAGCTATGGCTACACCTTC.

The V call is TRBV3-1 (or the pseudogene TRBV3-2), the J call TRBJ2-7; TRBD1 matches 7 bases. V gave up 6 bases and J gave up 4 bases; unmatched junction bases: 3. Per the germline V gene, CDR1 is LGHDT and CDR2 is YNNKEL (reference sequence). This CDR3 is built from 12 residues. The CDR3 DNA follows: TGTGCCAGCAGTCCACAGGGGTACGAGCAGTACTTC. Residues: CASSPQGYEQYF.

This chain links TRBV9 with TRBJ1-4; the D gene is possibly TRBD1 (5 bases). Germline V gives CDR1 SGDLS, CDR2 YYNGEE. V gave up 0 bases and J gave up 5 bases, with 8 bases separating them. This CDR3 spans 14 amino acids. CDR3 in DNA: TGTGCCAGCAGCGTAGGGGGCTTAAATGAAAAACTGTTTTTT. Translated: CASSVGGLNEKLFF.

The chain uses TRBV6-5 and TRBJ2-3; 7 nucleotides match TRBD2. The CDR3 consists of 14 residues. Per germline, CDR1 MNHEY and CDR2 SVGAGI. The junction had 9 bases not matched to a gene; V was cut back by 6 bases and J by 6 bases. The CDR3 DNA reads TGTGCCAGCAGCCCCGGACTAGTGATCGATACGCAGTATTTT. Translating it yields CASSPGLVIDTQYF.

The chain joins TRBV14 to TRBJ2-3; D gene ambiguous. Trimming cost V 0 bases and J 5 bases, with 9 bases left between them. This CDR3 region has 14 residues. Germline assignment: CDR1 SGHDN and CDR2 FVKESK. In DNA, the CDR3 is TGTGCCAGCAGCCAAGAGAACTCCCAAGATACGCAGTATTTT. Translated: CASSQENSQDTQYF. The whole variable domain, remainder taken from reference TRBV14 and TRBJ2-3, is EAGVTQFPSHSVIEKGQTVTLRCDPISGHDNLYWYRRVMGKEIKFLLHFVKESKQDESGMPNNRFLAERTGGTYSTLKVQPAELEDSGVYFCASSQENSQDTQYFGPGTRLTVL.

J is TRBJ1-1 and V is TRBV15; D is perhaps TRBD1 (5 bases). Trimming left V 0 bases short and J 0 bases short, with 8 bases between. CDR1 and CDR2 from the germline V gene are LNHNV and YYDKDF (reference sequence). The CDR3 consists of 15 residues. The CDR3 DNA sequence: TGTGCCACCAGCAGAGAACCCAGGGTGAACACTGAAGCTTTCTTT. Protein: CATSREPRVNTEAFF.

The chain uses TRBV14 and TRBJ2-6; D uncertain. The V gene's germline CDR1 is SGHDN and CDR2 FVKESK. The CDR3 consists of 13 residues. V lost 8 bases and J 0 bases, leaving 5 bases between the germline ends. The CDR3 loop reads CASSGSGANVLTF. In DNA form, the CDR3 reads TGTGCCAGCTCAGGCTCTGGGGCCAACGTCCTGACTTTC.

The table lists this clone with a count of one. The CDR3 region is CASSLGSISYGYTF. For the CDR3, the DNA is TGTGCCAGCAGCTTAGGGTCAATATCCTATGGCTACACCTTC. The rearrangement joins TRBV7-2 to TRBJ1-2; D ambiguous. With 1 base removed from V and 4 bases from J, the gap between germline ends came to 10 bases. From germline, CDR1 is SGHTA and CDR2 FQGNSA. The CDR3 length is 14 residues.

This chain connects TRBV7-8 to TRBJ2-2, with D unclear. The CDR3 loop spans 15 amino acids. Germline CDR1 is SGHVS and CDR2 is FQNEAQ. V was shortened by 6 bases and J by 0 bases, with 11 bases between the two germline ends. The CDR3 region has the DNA TGTGCCAGCAGGGCCGGGCTCCCGAACACCGGGGAGCTGTTTTTT. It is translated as CASRAGLPNTGELFF. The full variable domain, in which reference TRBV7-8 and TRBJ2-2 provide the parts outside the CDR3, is GAGVSQSPRYKVAKRGQDVALRCDPISGHVSLFWYQQALGQGPEFLTYFQNEAQLDKSGLPSDRFFAERPEGSVSTLKIQRTQQEDSAVYLCASRAGLPNTGELFFGEGSRLTVL.

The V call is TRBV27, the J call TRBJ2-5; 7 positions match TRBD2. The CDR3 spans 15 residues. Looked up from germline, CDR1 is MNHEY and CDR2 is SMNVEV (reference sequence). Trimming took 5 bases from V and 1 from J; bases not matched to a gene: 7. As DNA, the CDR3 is TGTGCCAGCAGTCCCCTTGGGGGGGGCCAAGAGACCCAGTACTTC. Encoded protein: CASSPLGGGQETQYF.

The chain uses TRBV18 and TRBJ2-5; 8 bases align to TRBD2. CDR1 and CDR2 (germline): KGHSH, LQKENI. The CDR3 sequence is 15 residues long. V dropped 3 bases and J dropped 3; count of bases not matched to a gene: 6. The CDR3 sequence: CASSPQRRGEETQYF. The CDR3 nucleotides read TGTGCCAGCTCACCCCAAAGGCGGGGGGAAGAGACCCAGTACTTC.

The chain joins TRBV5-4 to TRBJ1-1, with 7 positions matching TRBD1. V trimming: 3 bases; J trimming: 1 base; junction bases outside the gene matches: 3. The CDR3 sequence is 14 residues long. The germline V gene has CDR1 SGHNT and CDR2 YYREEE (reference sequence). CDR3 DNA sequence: TGTGCCAGCAGCTCAGGGGGACCGAACACTGAAGCTTTCTTT. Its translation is CASSSGGPNTEAFF.

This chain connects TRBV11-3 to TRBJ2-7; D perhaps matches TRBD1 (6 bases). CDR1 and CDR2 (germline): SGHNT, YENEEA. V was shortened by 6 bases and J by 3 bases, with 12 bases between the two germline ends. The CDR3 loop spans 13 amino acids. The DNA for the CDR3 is TGTGCCAGCAGTTCAGGGGAGAGCTACGAGCAGTACTTC. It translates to CASSSGESYEQYF.

The CDR3 is CASDVGLASDEQFF. The CDR3 DNA reads TGTGCCAGCGATGTGGGGCTTGCCTCCGATGAGCAGTTCTTC. The J gene is TRBJ2-1, the V gene TRBV7-9, with D possibly matching TRBD1 (5 bases). V lost 8 bases and J 8 bases, leaving 19 bases between the germline ends. The CDR3 loop spans 14 amino acids. Germline V gene data show CDR1 as SEHNR and CDR2 as FQNEAQ (reference sequence).